This is a list of T cell receptor beta chains from one sample in a study of blood T cell repertoires in COVID-19. Clones were read by immunoSEQ multiplex PCR, and TCRdb kept only the in-frame ones, dropping some. The profile shows about 180,000 clones, under 90% of them singletons. The sample comprised PBMCs or T cells enriched from blood (not recorded which). These receptor sequences come from a man in his 60s who had recovered from COVID-19. Each CDR3 is given with its conserved first and last residue. The D gene is left open where the match is weak. Clone size is not always given. Where it is, it says once, few, many or a class for expanded clones.

d_gene	v_gene	abundance	j_gene	CDR3aa	CDR3nt
-	TRBV20-1	-	TRBJ1-2	CSATTVHGYTF	TGCAGTGCCACGACAGTTCATGGCTACACCTTC
-	TRBV10-3	-	TRBJ1-1	CAIRGGVGNTEAFF	TGTGCCATCAGGGGGGGAGTTGGGAACACTGAAGCTTTCTTT
-	TRBV27	-	TRBJ2-5	CASSRAGRVQETQYF	TGTGCCAGCAGTAGGGCGGGACGTGTTCAAGAGACCCAGTACTTC
TRBD1	TRBV3-1/TRBV3-2	-	TRBJ1-1	CASSQGQGDTEAFF	TGTGCCAGCAGCCAGGGACAGGGCGACACTGAAGCTTTCTTT
-	TRBV10-2	-	TRBJ2-7	CASREDSTYEQYF	TGCGCCAGCAGAGAAGACTCGACCTACGAGCAGTACTTC
TRBD1	TRBV29-1	-	TRBJ2-4	CSVQGAGDIQYF	TGCAGCGTTCAGGGGGCTGGTGACATTCAGTACTTC
TRBD1	TRBV27	-	TRBJ1-6	CASSFVGQGYSPLHF	TGTGCCAGCAGTTTTGTGGGACAGGGTTATTCACCCCTCCACTTT
-	TRBV3-1/TRBV3-2	-	TRBJ2-2	CASSQDGGAPGELFF	TGTGCCAGCAGCCAAGATGGCGGGGCCCCCGGGGAGCTGTTTTTT
TRBD1	TRBV5-1	-	TRBJ1-3	CASSLAGWTGDLTGNTIYF	TGCGCCAGCAGCTTGGCCGGGTGGACAGGGGATCTTACTGGAAACACCATATATTTT
-	TRBV4-1	-	TRBJ1-5	CASSPQKTSNQPQHF	TGCGCCAGCAGCCCCCAGAAAACTAGCAATCAGCCCCAGCATTTT
TRBD1	TRBV7-2	-	TRBJ1-2	CASSLTGGANYGYTF	TGTGCCAGCAGCTTAACAGGGGGCGCTAACTATGGCTACACCTTC
TRBD1	TRBV5-4	-	TRBJ1-1	CAINRDRLNTEAFF	TGTGCCATAAACCGGGACAGGCTGAACACTGAAGCTTTCTTT
TRBD1	TRBV14	-	TRBJ1-2	CASSQRDRPNYGYTF	TGTGCCAGCAGCCAAAGGGACAGACCAAACTATGGCTACACCTTC
-	TRBV20-1	few	TRBJ2-3	CLPAATDTQYF	TGTTTACCAGCGGCCACAGATACGCAGTATTTT
-	TRBV28	-	TRBJ2-2	CASSLLAANTGELFF	TGTGCCAGCAGTTTATTAGCTGCGAACACCGGGGAGCTGTTTTTT
-	TRBV6-1	-	TRBJ2-4	CASSESPGNIQYF	TGTGCCAGCAGTGAATCTCCAGGGAACATTCAGTACTTC
-	TRBV5-4	-	TRBJ2-5	CASSTKGSEETQYF	TGTGCCAGCAGCACAAAGGGGTCGGAGGAGACCCAGTACTTC
-	TRBV4-2	-	TRBJ1-1	CASSQGKGVNTEAFF	TGTGCCAGCAGCCAAGGAAAAGGAGTGAACACTGAAGCTTTCTTT
-	TRBV19	-	TRBJ2-7	CASSSQAPYEQYF	TGTGCCAGTAGTAGTCAGGCCCCCTACGAGCAGTACTTC
-	TRBV19	-	TRBJ1-1	CASSTPTGHLNTEAFF	TGTGCCAGTAGTACCCCAACGGGACATTTGAACACTGAAGCTTTCTTT
TRBD1	TRBV18	-	TRBJ1-1	CASSPGRQGGAFF	TGTGCCAGCTCACCGGGTAGACAGGGGGGAGCTTTCTTT
-	TRBV3-1/TRBV3-2	-	TRBJ2-6	CASSQGDSSGANVLTF	TGTGCCAGCAGCCAGGGGGACTCCTCTGGGGCCAACGTCCTGACTTTC
TRBD1	TRBV3-1/TRBV3-2	-	TRBJ1-3	CASSQNDRGSGNTIYF	TGTGCCAGCAGCCAAAATGACAGGGGCTCTGGAAACACCATATATTTT
TRBD1	TRBV2	few	TRBJ2-7	CASSGTGNEQYF	TGTGCCAGCAGTGGGACAGGCAACGAGCAGTACTTC
-	TRBV12-3/TRBV12-4	-	TRBJ2-7	CASSKTTVYEQYF	TGTGCCAGCAGTAAAACGACAGTCTACGAGCAGTACTTC
-	TRBV9	-	TRBJ2-7	CASSVTSSSEQYF	TGTGCCAGCAGCGTAACTAGTTCCAGCGAGCAGTACTTC
TRBD2	TRBV19	-	TRBJ2-1	CASSAQAIAGFGEQFF	TGTGCCAGTAGTGCCCAAGCGATAGCGGGGTTTGGTGAGCAGTTCTTC
TRBD1	TRBV6-5	-	TRBJ1-1	CASSLTGALTEAFF	TGTGCCAGCAGTCTAACAGGGGCCCTCACTGAAGCTTTCTTT
TRBD1	TRBV10-3	-	TRBJ1-1	CATMPTPRGDTEAFF	TGTGCCACCATGCCTACCCCCAGGGGGGACACTGAAGCTTTCTTT
TRBD1	TRBV28	-	TRBJ2-7	CASRDRDRGFNEQYF	TGTGCCAGCAGAGACCGGGACAGGGGGTTTAACGAGCAGTACTTC
TRBD2	TRBV9	-	TRBJ2-1	CASNSRPGLAGGEQFF	TGTGCCAGCAACTCCCGTCCGGGACTAGCTGGGGGTGAGCAGTTCTTC
-	TRBV13	once	TRBJ2-3	CASSCRSGLKGTDTQYF	TGTGCCAGCAGCTGCCGCTCGGGACTTAAAGGGACAGATACGCAGTATTTT
TRBD1	TRBV5-5	-	TRBJ1-5	CASSPQTGGFQPQHF	TGTGCCAGCAGCCCTCAGACAGGGGGGTTTCAGCCCCAGCATTTT
-	TRBV5-4	once	TRBJ1-2	CASSFPDYGYTF	TGTGCCAGCAGCTTTCCCGACTATGGCTACACCTTC
TRBD1	TRBV4-1	-	TRBJ1-2	CASSWTGGYGYTF	TGCGCCAGCAGCTGGACAGGGGGATATGGCTACACCTTC
-	TRBV15	once	TRBJ1-5	CATRNGQSGNQPQHF	TGTGCCACCAGAAACGGACAGAGCGGCAATCAGCCCCAGCATTTT
-	TRBV25-1	-	TRBJ1-3	CASSGSGPTLYGTIYF	TGTGCCAGCAGCGGAAGCGGGCCGACTTTATATGGCACCATATATTTT
-	TRBV29-1	-	TRBJ1-2	CSVDNRVGYGYTF	TGCAGCGTTGATAACAGGGTGGGATATGGCTACACCTTC
-	TRBV3-1/TRBV3-2	-	TRBJ2-7	CASSQDNSYEQYF	TGTGCCAGCAGCCAAGACAACTCCTACGAGCAGTACTTC
-	TRBV7-9	-	TRBJ1-2	CASSLGVDSPEGYTF	TGTGCCAGCAGCTTAGGAGTTGACAGCCCGGAAGGCTACACCTTC
TRBD2	TRBV27	-	TRBJ2-5	CASSQPSGGRGTQYF	TGTGCCAGCAGTCAGCCTAGCGGGGGTAGGGGGACCCAGTACTTC
TRBD2	TRBV5-1	few	TRBJ2-2	CASRGTSGGAVGELFF	TGCGCCAGCCGTGGGACTAGCGGGGGGGCCGTCGGGGAGCTGTTTTTT
-	TRBV5-1	-	TRBJ2-1	CASSLGRTTPPYNEQFF	TGCGCCAGCAGCTTGGGGAGGACTACTCCCCCCTACAATGAGCAGTTCTTC
-	TRBV19	-	TRBJ1-5	CASSIGDRGNQPQHF	TGTGCCAGTAGTATAGGAGACCGGGGCAATCAGCCCCAGCATTTT
TRBD1	TRBV5-4	-	TRBJ1-6	CASSLSGQPNSPLHF	TGTGCCAGCAGCTTGTCGGGACAGCCTAATTCACCCCTCCACTTT
-	TRBV11-1	-	TRBJ2-3	CASSLGRNTQYF	TGTGCCAGCAGCTTAGGGCGGAATACGCAGTATTTT
-	TRBV10-3	-	TRBJ1-1	CAISGLDTEAFF	TGTGCCATCAGCGGTCTGGACACTGAAGCTTTCTTT
TRBD1	TRBV19	-	TRBJ1-1	CASSPRDREAFF	TGTGCCAGTAGTCCTCGGGACAGGGAAGCTTTCTTT
-	TRBV10-3	-	TRBJ1-1	CAISEYGGNTEAFF	TGTGCCATCAGTGAGTACGGGGGAAACACTGAAGCTTTCTTT
TRBD1	TRBV28	once	TRBJ2-1	CASSLMTGASSYNEQFF	TGTGCCAGCAGTCTCATGACAGGGGCTTCGTCCTACAATGAGCAGTTCTTC
TRBD2	TRBV7-9	-	TRBJ2-5	CASSLGASGSSQYF	TGTGCCAGCAGCTTAGGTGCTAGCGGGAGCTCCCAGTACTTC
TRBD1	TRBV19	-	TRBJ1-5	CASSIQGARNQPQHF	TGTGCCAGTAGTATACAGGGGGCGCGCAATCAGCCCCAGCATTTT